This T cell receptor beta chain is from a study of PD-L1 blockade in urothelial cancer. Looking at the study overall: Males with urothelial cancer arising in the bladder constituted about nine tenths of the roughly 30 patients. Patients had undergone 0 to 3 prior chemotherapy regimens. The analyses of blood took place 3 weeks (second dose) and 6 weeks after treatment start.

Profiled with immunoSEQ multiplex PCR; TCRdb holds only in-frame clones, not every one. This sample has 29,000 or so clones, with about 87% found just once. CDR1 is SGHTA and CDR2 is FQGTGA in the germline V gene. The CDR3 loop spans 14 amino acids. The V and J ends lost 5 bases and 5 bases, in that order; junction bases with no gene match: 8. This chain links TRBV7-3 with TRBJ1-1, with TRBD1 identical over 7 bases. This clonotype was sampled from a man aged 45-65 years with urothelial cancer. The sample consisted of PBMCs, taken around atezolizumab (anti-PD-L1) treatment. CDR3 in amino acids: CASSAQGGGTEAFF. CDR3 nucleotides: TGTGCCAGCAGCGCTCAGGGGGGCGGGACTGAAGCTTTCTTT.